Detailed here is one TCR beta chain. This clone was seen at least ten times. Its target antigen remains unknown. The CDR3 end is not reached by the read, which stops 3 residues before it; the germline J gene fills it in. Most of the CVID patients and most of the healthy controls were of Caucasian heritage. Heparinized peripheral whole blood samples of about 5 to 8 ml were collected from each donor. Genomic DNA from adults with common variable immune deficiency (CVID) and from healthy adult controls was used for sequencing of TCRbeta CDR3 repertoires. There were 22 healthy adult volunteers in the control group (roughly twelve female and approximately ten male), ranging in age from about 23 to 75 years, with a mean age of around 34. To isolate peripheral blood mononuclear cells, diluted blood was subjected to density centrifugation over Hypaque 1077 or Ficoll-Paque. Genomic DNA was extracted from unsorted mononuclear cells by Qiagen column purification or by a centrifugation-based method.

The sample comes from a study of T cell clonality in common variable immunodeficiency (dated by TCRdb to the mid-2010s). Beyond this particular receptor, the publication reports: Fewer TCRbeta clones were shared among CVID subjects than among healthy controls (p < 0.0001). According to the authors, figuring out what caused the increased clonality in CVID would require sequencing the repertoires of T cell subpopulations. Although equal DNA input was used, an average of about 83,000 unique sequences per sample was obtained for controls, compared with about 29,000 for CVID samples. Correlations of repertoire features with clinical complications were constrained by heterogeneity among patients within the CVID cohort. Increased TCRbeta clonality was found in CVID subjects compared with healthy controls (t-test p = 0.018), with the increase being most characteristic of about a third of subjects. Fewer deletions and N-nucleotide insertions were reportedly observed in CVID TCRbeta sequences, and highly modified clones with 13 or more V deletions were reportedly absent from CVID TCRbeta sequences.

Equivalent amounts of genomic DNA from CVID and control samples were used as sequencing input. For every sample, a 60 bp segment covering the rearranged TCRbeta CDR3 region was amplified and then sequenced. The immunoSEQ assay, a bias-corrected multiplex PCR with high-throughput sequencing, was employed for TCRbeta amplification. Per the original workflow: Each unique nucleotide sequence was treated as a clone and annotated with V, D and J genes, copy number and frequency. Sequences were labeled productive if in frame, and non-productive if out of frame or containing stop codons. As previously described, clonality was calculated on the basis of Shannon's entropy. Mean CDR3 Kyte-Doolittle hydropathy was derived from the predicted amino acid sequences of productive clones. Scaled V gene usage was hierarchically clustered using Manhattan distance and complete linkage with the R hclust function. Sharing of clones by CDR3 amino acid sequence was evaluated through resampling of 12 repertoires per group over 100 rounds. The repertoires were searched for 70 published EBV-specific and approximately 250 published CMV-specific TCRbeta sequences. A couple of CVID samples yielding fewer than 10,000 sequences were excluded from analysis, leaving approximately 42 CVID repertoires. This immuneACCESS table, as held by TCRdb, lists in-frame sequences with V and J called but not all clones. Of the missing ones, under half trace to an unresolved V gene in checked studies; the others have no known cause. The D gene and trimming were derived from the DNA, and the V and J assignments and clone size from that table. For this sample, tens of thousands of clones appear and none is a singleton. The ten largest account for approximately 1.7% of the sample.

The CDR3 goes from the cysteine to the phenylalanine over 16 residues. Sequencing covers 39 bases of the CDR3, shown here with the frame starting at base 1. V has 5 bases trimmed and J has 5 bases trimmed; junction bases matching no gene number 11. The germline V gene gives CDR1 as SGHTA and CDR2 as FQGTGA. The clonotype was recovered from a person aged 18 to 70 in good health. The sample consisted of peripheral blood mononuclear cells. The chain employs TRBV7-3 and TRBJ2-1, and 8 junction bases match TRBD2. The CDR3 amino acid sequence is: CASSLTSGSNDNEQFF. The part of the CDR3 DNA that was read is TGTGCCAGCAGCCTCACTAGCGGATCCAACGACAATGAG.